This TCR beta chain stems from a study of OX40 agonist ivuxolimab in advanced cancers. TCRdb's table, derived via immunoSEQ multiplex PCR, lists solely in-frame clones and lacks some. The top ten hold less than 8% of the sample, which has roughly 75,000 clones, roughly 84% seen once. This CDR3 region has 14 residues. Trimming removed 2 bases from V and 7 bases from J, with 9 bases in between. CDR1 MDHEN and CDR2 SYDVKM come from the germline V gene. This chain connects TRBV28 to TRBJ1-6, with a tentative D call TRBD1 (5 bases). The sequence was obtained from an adult with an advanced solid tumor such as melanoma, head and neck, liver or kidney cancer. The input for sequencing was CD4+ or CD8+ T cells sorted from blood, taken in a trial of the OX40 agonist ivuxolimab. The CDR3 is CASSLGGPNSPLHF. DNA of the CDR3: TGTGCCAGCAGTTTAGGGGGTCCAAATTCACCCCTCCACTTT.